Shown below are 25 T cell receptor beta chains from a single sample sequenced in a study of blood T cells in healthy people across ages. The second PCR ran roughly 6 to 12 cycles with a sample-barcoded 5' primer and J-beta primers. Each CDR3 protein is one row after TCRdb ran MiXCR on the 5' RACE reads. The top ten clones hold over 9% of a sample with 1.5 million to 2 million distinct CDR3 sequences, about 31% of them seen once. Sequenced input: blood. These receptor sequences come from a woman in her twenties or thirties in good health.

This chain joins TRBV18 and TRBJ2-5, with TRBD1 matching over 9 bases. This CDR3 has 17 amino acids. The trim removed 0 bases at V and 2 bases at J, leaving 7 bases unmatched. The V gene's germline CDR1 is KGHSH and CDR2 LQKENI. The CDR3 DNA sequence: TGTGCCAGCTCACCACCGCGGACAGGGGCACCACAAGAGACCCAGTACTTC. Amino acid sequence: CASSPPRTGAPQETQYF.

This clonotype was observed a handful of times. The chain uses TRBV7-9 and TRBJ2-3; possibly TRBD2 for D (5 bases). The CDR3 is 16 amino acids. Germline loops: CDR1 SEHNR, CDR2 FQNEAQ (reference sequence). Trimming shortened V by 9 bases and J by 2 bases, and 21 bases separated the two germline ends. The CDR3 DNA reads TGTGCCAGTGAGGGATTCGGCCTTCTTTCCACAGATACGCAGTATTTT. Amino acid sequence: CASEGFGLLSTDTQYF. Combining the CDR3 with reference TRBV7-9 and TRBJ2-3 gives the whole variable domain DTGVSQNPRHKITKRGQNVTFRCDPISEHNRLYWYRQTLGQGPEFLTYFQNEAQLEKSRLLSDRFSAERPKGSFSTLEIQRTEQGDSAMYLCASEGFGLLSTDTQYFGPGTRLTVL.

DNA for the CDR3: TGCAGTGCTAGGGGGCGAGGGGTTGAGCAGTTCTTC. As protein: CSARGRGVEQFF. The J gene is TRBJ2-1, the V gene TRBV20-1; tentatively, D is TRBD1 or TRBD2 (5 bases each). CDR3 length: 12 amino acids. The germline CDR1 and CDR2 sequences are DFQATT and SNEGSKA (reference sequence). The ends were cut back, 3 bases at V and 9 bases at J, with 12 bases in the middle.

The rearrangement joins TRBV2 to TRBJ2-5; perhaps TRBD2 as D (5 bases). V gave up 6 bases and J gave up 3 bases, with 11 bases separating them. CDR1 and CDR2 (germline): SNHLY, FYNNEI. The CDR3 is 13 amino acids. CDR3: CASRVTREETQYF. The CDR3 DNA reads TGTGCCAGCAGGGTTACTAGGGAAGAGACCCAGTACTTC.

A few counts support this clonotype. CDR3 nucleotide sequence: TGTGCCAGCAGTTTACGGCGGGAGGGCGGCGAGACCCAGTACTTC. Encoded protein: CASSLRREGGETQYF. The chain recombines TRBV14 with TRBJ2-5; 9 bases are a match to TRBD2. Germline values: CDR1 SGHDN, CDR2 FVKESK. The junction had 10 bases not matched to a gene; V was cut back by 6 bases and J by 5 bases. This CDR3 region has 15 residues.

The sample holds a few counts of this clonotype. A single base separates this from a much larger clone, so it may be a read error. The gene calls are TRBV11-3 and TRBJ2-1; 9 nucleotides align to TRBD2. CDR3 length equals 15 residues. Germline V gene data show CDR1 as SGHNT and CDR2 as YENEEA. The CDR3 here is CASSLQGLAPNERFF. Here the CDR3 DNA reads TGTGCCAGCAGCTTACAGGGACTAGCCCCCAATGAGCGGTTCTTC.

DNA of the CDR3: TGTGCCAGCAGCTCAAAACAGGTCCTCTACGAGCAGTACTTC. The encoded protein is CASSSKQVLYEQYF. The chain combines TRBV6-2 or TRBV6-3 with TRBJ2-7, with D tentatively TRBD1 (5 bases). The CDR3 is 14 amino acids. Trimming took 6 bases from V and 3 from J, leaving 15 bases between them. Germline-derived CDR1 and CDR2 are MNHEY and SVGEGT.

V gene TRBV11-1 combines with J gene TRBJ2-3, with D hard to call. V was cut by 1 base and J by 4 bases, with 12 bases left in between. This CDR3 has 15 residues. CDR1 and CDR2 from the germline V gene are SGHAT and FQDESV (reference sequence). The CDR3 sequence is CASSLVLLGADTQYF. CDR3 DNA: TGTGCCAGCAGCTTAGTCCTGCTTGGGGCAGATACGCAGTATTTT.

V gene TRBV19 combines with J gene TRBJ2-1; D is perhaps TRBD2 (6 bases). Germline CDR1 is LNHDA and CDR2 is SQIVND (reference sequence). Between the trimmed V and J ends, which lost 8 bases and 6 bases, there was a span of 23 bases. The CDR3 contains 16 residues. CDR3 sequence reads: CASVRVGGSAGNEQFF. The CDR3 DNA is TGTGCCAGTGTAAGGGTGGGGGGTTCCGCGGGCAATGAGCAGTTCTTC.

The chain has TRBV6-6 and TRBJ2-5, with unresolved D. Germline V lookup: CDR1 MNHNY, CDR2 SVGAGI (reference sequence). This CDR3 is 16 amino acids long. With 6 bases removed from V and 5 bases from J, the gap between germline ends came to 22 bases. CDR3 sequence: CASRTGQDDKRETQYF. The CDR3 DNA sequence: TGTGCCAGCAGAACGGGTCAGGATGACAAAAGGGAGACCCAGTACTTC.

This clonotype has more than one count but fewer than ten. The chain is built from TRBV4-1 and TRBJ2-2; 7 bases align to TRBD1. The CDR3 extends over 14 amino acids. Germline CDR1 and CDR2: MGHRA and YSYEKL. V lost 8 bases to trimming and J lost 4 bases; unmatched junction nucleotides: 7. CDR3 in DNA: TGCGCCAGCGGACCCTCAGGGGGCACCGGGGAGCTGTTTTTT. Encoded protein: CASGPSGGTGELFF.

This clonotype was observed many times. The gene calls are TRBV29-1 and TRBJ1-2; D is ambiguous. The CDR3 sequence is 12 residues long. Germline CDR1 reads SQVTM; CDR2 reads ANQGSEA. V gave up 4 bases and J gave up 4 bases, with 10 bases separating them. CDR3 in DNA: TGCAGCGTTGCGGACCAGGCCTATGGCTACACCTTC. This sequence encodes CSVADQAYGYTF.

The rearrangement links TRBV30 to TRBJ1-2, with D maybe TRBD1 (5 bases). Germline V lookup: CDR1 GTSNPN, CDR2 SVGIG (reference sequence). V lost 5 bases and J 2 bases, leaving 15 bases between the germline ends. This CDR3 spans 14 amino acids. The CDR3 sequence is CAWRDMGGNYGYTF. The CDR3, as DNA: TGTGCCTGGCGAGATATGGGGGGAAACTATGGCTACACCTTC.

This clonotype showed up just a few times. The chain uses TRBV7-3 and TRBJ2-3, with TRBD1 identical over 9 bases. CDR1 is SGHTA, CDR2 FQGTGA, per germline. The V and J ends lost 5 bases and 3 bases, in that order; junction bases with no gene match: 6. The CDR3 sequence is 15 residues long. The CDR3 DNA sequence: TGTGCCAGCAGCCTACAGGGGGCAATTACAGATACGCAGTATTTT. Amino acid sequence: CASSLQGAITDTQYF.

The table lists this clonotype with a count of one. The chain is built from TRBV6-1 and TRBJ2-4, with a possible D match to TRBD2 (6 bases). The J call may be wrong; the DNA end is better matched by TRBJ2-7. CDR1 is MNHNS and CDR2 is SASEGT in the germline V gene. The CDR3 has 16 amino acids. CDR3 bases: TGTGCCAGCAGTGAAGGGCTGGGAGGTGGTAGTTACGAGCAGTACTTC. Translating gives CASSEGLGGGSYEQYF.

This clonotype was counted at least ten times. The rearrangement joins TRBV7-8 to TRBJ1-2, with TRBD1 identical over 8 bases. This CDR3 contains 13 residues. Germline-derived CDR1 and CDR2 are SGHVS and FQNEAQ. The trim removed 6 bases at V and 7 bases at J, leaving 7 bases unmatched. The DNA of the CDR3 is TGTGCCAGCAGTTTCGACAGGGGTGGTGGCTACACCTTC. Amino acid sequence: CASSFDRGGGYTF.

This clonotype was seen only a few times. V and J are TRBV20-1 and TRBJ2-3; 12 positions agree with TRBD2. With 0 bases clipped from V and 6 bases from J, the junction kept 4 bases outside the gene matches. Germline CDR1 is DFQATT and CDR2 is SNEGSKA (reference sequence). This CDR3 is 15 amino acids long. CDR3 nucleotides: TGCAGTGCTAGAGAAGCTAGCGGGAGGGCTGATACGCAGTATTTT. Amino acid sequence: CSAREASGRADTQYF.

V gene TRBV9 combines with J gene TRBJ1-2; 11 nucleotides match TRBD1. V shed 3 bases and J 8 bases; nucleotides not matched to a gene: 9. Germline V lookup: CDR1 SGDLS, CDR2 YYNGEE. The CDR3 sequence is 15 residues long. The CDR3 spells CASSETGTGGSGYTF. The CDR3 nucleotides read TGTGCCAGCAGCGAGACCGGGACAGGGGGAAGCGGCTACACCTTC.

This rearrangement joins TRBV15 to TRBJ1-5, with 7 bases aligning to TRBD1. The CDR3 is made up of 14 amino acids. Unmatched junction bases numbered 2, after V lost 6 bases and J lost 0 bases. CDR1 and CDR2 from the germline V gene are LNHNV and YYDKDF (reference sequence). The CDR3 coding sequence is TGTGCCACCAGTGGGACAGCTAGCAATCAGCCCCAGCATTTT. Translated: CATSGTASNQPQHF.

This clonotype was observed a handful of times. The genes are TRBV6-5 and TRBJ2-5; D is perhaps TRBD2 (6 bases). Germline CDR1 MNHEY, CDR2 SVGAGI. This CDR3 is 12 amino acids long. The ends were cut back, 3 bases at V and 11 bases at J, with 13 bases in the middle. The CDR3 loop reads CASSYGGEEQYF. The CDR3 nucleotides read TGTGCCAGCAGTTATGGAGGGGAAGAGCAGTACTTC.

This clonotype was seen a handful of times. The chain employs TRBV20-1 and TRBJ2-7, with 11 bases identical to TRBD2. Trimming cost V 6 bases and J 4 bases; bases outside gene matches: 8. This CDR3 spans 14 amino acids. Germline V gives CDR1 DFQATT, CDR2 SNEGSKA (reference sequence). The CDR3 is CSARVLAGVYEQYF. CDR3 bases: TGCAGTGCGCGCGTACTAGCGGGAGTTTACGAGCAGTACTTC.

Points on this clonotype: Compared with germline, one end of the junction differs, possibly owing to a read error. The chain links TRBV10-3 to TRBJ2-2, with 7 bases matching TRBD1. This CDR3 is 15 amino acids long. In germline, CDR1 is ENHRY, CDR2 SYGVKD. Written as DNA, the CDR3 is TGTACCATCAGAGACCCGAGACAGGGTTGGGGGGAGCTGTTTTTT. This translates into CTIRDPRQGWGELFF.

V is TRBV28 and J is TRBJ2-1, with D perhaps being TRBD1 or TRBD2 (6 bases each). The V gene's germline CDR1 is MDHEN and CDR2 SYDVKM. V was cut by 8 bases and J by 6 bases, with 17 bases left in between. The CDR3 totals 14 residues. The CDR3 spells CASATNEGGNEQFF. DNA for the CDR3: TGTGCCAGCGCTACAAATGAGGGGGGCAATGAGCAGTTCTTC.

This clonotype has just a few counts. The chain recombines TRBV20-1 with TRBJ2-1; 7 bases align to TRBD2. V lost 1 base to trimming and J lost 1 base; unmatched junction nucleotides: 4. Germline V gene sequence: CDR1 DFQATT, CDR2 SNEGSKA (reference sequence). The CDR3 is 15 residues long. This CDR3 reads CSARGTSASYNEQFF. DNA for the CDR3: TGCAGTGCTAGAGGGACTAGTGCATCCTACAATGAGCAGTTCTTC.

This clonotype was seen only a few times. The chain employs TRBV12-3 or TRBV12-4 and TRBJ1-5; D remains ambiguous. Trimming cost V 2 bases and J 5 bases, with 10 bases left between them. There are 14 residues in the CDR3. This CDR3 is CASSLSLNDQPQHF. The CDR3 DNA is TGTGCCAGCAGTTTATCCCTTAATGATCAGCCCCAGCATTTT.